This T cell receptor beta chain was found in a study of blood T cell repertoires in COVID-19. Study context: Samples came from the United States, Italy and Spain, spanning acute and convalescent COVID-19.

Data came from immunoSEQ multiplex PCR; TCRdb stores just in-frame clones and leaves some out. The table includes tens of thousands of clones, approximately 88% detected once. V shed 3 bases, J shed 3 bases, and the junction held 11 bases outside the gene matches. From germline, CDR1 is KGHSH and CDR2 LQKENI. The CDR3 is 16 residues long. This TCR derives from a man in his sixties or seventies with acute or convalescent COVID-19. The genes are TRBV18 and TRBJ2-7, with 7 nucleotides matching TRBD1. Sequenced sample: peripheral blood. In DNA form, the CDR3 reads TGTGCCAGCTCACCTTACTTAGGGACAGCTAACTACGAGCAGTACTTC. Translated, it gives CASSPYLGTANYEQYF.